This T cell receptor (beta chain) appears in the sequencing data of a study of T cell responses to AZD1222 COVID-19 vaccine. General study results and limits: The sample set comprised mostly white British donors with more females, and clonal diversity was possibly underestimated. Repertoires were obtained solely post-peak T cell response.

Note on this clone: Antigen specificity is unknown.

Method: immunoSEQ multiplex PCR; TCRdb's copy keeps in-frame clones and lacks some. The profile shows roughly 150,000 clones, 80% to 95% of them singletons. The source of this sequence is an adult in good health. Sequencing was performed on peripheral blood, taken on day 0 of AZD1222 vaccination.

The CDR3 reads CASSRGFQETQYF. Here the CDR3 DNA reads TGTGCCAGCAGCCGGGGGTTCCAAGAGACCCAGTACTTC. V is TRBV3-1 (or the pseudogene TRBV3-2) and J is TRBJ2-5, with D possibly called TRBD1 or TRBD2 (5 bases each). The CDR3 is made up of 13 amino acids. Between the trimmed V and J ends, which lost 4 bases and 1 base, there was a span of 7 bases. CDR1 LGHDT and CDR2 YNNKEL come from the germline V gene (reference sequence).